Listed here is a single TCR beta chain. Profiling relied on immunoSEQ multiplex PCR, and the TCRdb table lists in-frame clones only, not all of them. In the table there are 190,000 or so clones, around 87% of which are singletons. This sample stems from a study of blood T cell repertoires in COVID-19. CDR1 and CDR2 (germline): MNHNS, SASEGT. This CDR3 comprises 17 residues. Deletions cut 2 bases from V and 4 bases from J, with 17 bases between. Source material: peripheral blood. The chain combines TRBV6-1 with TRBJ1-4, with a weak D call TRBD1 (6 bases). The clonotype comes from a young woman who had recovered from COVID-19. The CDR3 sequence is CASSEFALGGVNEKLFF. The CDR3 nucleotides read TGTGCCAGCAGTGAATTCGCTCTAGGGGGAGTTAATGAAAAACTGTTTTTT.